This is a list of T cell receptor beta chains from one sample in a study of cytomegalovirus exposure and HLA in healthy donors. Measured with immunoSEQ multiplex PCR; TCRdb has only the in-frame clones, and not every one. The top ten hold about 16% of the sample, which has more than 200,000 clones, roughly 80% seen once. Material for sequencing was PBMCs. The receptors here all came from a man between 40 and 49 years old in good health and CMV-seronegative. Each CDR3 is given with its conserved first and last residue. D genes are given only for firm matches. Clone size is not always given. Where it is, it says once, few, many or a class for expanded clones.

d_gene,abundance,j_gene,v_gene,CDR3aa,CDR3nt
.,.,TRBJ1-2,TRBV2,CASIFNSQANYGYTF,TGTGCCAGCATTTTCAACAGCCAAGCTAACTATGGCTACACCTTC
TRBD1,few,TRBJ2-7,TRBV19,CATERDRGREQYF,TGTGCCACCGAGCGGGACAGGGGGCGCGAGCAGTACTTC
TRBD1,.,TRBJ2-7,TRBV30,CAWSVTDRGPYEQYF,TGTGCCTGGAGTGTAACCGACAGGGGTCCCTACGAGCAGTACTTC
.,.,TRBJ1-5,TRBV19,CASSEGGSNQPQHF,TGTGCCAGTAGTGAAGGGGGAAGCAATCAGCCCCAGCATTTT
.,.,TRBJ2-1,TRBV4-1,CASSHPTGTPYNEQFF,TGCGCCAGCAGCCACCCAACAGGGACCCCCTACAATGAGCAGTTCTTC
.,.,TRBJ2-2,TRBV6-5,CASRLAYTGELFF,TGTGCCAGCAGGCTAGCTTACACCGGGGAGCTGTTTTTT
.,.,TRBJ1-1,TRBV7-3,CASSLMGYSEAFF,TGTGCCAGCAGCTTAATGGGCTACTCTGAAGCTTTCTTT
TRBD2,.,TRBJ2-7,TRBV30,CAWSRSGRRYEQYF,TGTGCCTGGAGTAGGAGCGGGAGAAGGTACGAGCAGTACTTC
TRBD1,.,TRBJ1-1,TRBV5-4,CASSRADRGDTEAFF,TGTGCCAGCAGCCGAGCGGACAGGGGGGACACTGAAGCTTTCTTT
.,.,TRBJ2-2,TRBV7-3,CASSPRGRDGPFGELFF,TGTGCCAGCAGCCCCCGTGGGCGGGACGGCCCGTTCGGGGAGCTGTTTTTT